This entry is about one T cell receptor beta chain. Which antigen it targets is not known. The sample holds no much larger clone one base away, and base qualities are not on file. This specimen comes from a study of T cell responses to AZD1222 COVID-19 vaccine (dated by TCRdb to the early 2020s). Some background on the complete study: AZD1222 recipients given second doses at about 4 weeks or at about 12 weeks were pooled, since spike-specific TCR depth and breadth were not found to differ between the two schedules. Trial participants were enrolled by age into subgroups of 18-55, 56-69 and 70-plus years, and about 150, 27 and 61 TCR-sequenced participants, respectively, were included in these subgroups. TCR sequencing covered some 250 trial participants: about 210 given two doses of AZD1222 and 26 given two doses of MenACWY control vaccine.

CDR1 and CDR2 were assigned from the germline V gene as SGHTA and FQGNSA. V is clipped by 3 bases and J by 5 bases, and the sequence between their germline boundaries is 13 bases long. From cysteine to phenylalanine, the CDR3 is 14 amino acids long. Just the 42-base CDR3 DNA is kept, in frame starting at base 1. The time point label, as the study defines it: baseline before first vaccination. Vaccinee samples came from UK trials COV001 and COV002, including a single-blind randomized controlled phase 2/3 trial of AZD1222 (ChAdOx1 nCoV-19) in healthy adults. Trial participant PBMC samples were collected at day 0 and day 28 after the second dose for TCRbeta chain sequencing. The CDR3 regions of human TCRbeta chains were analyzed by immunosequencing. The study's processing was this. Repertoire TCRs were checked for matches against a reference library of SARS-CoV-2-specific TCRs that had been generated using the MIRA antigen-specificity platform. Breadth meant the fraction of unique TCRs that were SARS-CoV-2-associated, whereas depth meant the fraction of total T cells that were SARS-CoV-2-associated. Each spike-specific TCR was assigned to its reactive spike region and to a CD4 or CD8 class using the MIRA data. Log10-transformed breadth and depth values were compared by one-way ANOVA with Sidak's multiple comparisons tests. Not all clones reach the TCRdb copy of this immuneACCESS table, which keeps in-frame sequences only. Checked studies attribute under half of the gap to unresolved V genes and leave the rest unexplained. The DNA was the basis for D and trimming; V, J and clone size are from that table. This sample is represented by about 170,000 clones; 80% to 95% of them were singletons. The ten most abundant clones make up about 1.6% of the sample.

Paper-wide results and their limitations: The vaccine-associated CD4 TCRs covered the entire spike protein, and the dominant responses fell in regions 160-218 and 743-854. Reportedly, almost half of the unique spike-specific TCRs recognized epitopes lying outside the regions that are mutated in the B.1.351 and B.1.1.7 variants. Most participants were white British and females outnumbered males, and the authors suggested that clonal diversity may have been underestimated. In the small 56-69-year group, the increase in depth fell short of significance, most likely because of low power. Because no samples from the day 14 peak response were available, repertoires could be characterized only after the peak T cell response. A significant rise in spike-specific TCR breadth and depth was observed after two AZD1222 doses relative to day 0 and relative to MenACWY recipients. Conclusions about previously exposed vaccinees were limited because only a handful of AZD1222 recipients were SARS-CoV-2 seropositive at baseline.

The chain couples TRBV7-2 to TRBJ1-1; a tentative D match to TRBD1 spans 5 bases. This specimen consisted of peripheral blood, obtained on day 0 of AZD1222 vaccination. This TCR came from an adult in good health. The CDR3 here reads CASSFNRGGTEAFF. The DNA sequence follows: TGTGCCAGCAGCTTTAACCGGGGGGGTACTGAAGCTTTCTTT. Reference TRBV7-2 and TRBJ1-1 proteins supply the regions before and after the CDR3; the full variable domain is: GAGVSQSPSNKVTEKGKDVELRCDPISGHTALYWYRQSLGQGLEFLIYFQGNSAPDKSGLPSDRFSAERTGGSVSTLTIQRTQQEDSAVYLCASSFNRGGTEAFFGQGTRLTVV.